The T cell receptor beta chain under discussion was sequenced for a study of human T cells and chemical hapten exposure. Study-wide context: Sensitization applied 2% DPC to about 2 cm by about 2 cm of upper inner arm skin. Study-level points and caveats: Given that the donors had alopecia, their immune response may differ from that seen in healthy people.

With 6 bases removed from V and 0 bases from J, the gap between germline ends came to 15 bases. The V gene's germline CDR1 is SQVTM and CDR2 ANQGSEA. This CDR3 contains 16 residues. What the library attached to individual cDNA molecules were unique molecular identifiers. Each CDR3 protein gets one entry after TCRdb re-called the RACE reads with MiXCR. Of some 64,000 distinct CDR3 sequences in the sample, approximately 9.9% were seen once. This clonotype was seen a few times. Its antigen is unidentified. Stated time point: patch test 3, about 24 weeks after DPC sensitization. Indicated treatment: therapeutic diphenylcyclopropenone sensitization with weekly scalp DPC.

J is TRBJ2-6 and V is TRBV29-1; D might be TRBD1 or TRBD2, each matching 5 bases. Sequencing used whole blood, obtained in connection with sensitization to the hapten diphenylcyclopropenone (DPC). The clonotype was recovered from a woman aged 25 to 39 with alopecia areata. Some clones in this sample may be carry-over from other donors' samples. The CDR3 loop reads CSVAGTPSSGANVLTF. CDR3 nucleotides: TGCAGCGTGGCCGGGACGCCGAGCTCTGGGGCCAACGTCCTGACTTTC.